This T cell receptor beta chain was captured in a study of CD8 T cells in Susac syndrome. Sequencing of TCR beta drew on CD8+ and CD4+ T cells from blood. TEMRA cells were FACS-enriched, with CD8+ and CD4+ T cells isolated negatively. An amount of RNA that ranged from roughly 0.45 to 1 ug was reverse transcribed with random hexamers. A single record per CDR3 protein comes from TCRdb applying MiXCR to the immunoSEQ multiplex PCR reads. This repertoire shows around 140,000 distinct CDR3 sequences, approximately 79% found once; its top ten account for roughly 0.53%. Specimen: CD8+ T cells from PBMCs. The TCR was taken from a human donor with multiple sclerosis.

The chain's CDR3 is CAGGGGIDTEAFF. The CDR3 DNA follows: TGTGCTGGAGGGGGGGGAATTGACACTGAAGCTTTCTTT. The chain employs TRBV30 and TRBJ1-1, with D maybe TRBD1 (6 bases). Germline values: CDR1 GTSNPN, CDR2 SVGIG (reference sequence). The CDR3 contains 13 residues. The full variable domain, its missing parts supplied by reference TRBV30 and TRBJ1-1, is SQTIHQWPATLVQPVGSPLSLECTVEGTSNPNLYWYRQAAGRGLQLLFYSVGIGQISSEVPQNLSASRPQDRQFILSSKKLLLSDSGFYLCAGGGGIDTEAFFGQGTRLTVV.